The 21 T cell receptor beta chains reported below all come from one sample, sequenced in a study of CD8 T cells in ankylosing spondylitis. TCRdb re-analysed the 5' RACE reads in MiXCR, keeping a single row per CDR3 protein. The table shows some 150,000 distinct CDR3 sequences, with 11% occurring only once. The sample comprised blood, either unsorted or a sorted T cell fraction (not recorded which). Receptors originate from a female donor with ankylosing spondylitis or in good health (not recorded which).

In its sample, this clonotype was seen a few times. The chain recombines TRBV5-1 with TRBJ1-5; D call uncertain. Germline V CDR1 and CDR2: SGHRS, YFSETQ. V was shortened by 8 bases and J by 7 bases, with 16 bases between the two germline ends. The CDR3 totals 13 residues. CDR3 in DNA: TGCGCCAGTGGGCTTGGCCCGGGGCAGCCCCAGCATTTT. Residues: CASGLGPGQPQHF.

In this sample, this clonotype turned up many times. The gene calls are TRBV7-9 and TRBJ1-2, with D maybe TRBD1 (6 bases). The CDR3 is 14 amino acids. The V end was cut by 6 bases, the J end by 2 bases, with 13 bases between. Germline assignment: CDR1 SEHNR and CDR2 FQNEAQ (reference sequence). CDR3 region: CASRFATGNYGYTF. In DNA form, the CDR3 reads TGTGCCAGCAGATTCGCAACAGGGAACTATGGCTACACCTTC.

This rearrangement joins TRBV7-8 to TRBJ1-6; D is undetermined. Between the trimmed V and J ends, which lost 1 base and 7 bases, there was a span of 8 bases. Germline-derived CDR1 and CDR2 are SGHVS and FQNEAQ. The CDR3 has 14 amino acids. DNA for the CDR3: TGTGCCAGCAGCTTAGAACAGATAAATTCACCCCTCCACTTT. This translates into CASSLEQINSPLHF.

This clonotype was picked up many times. The gene calls are TRBV7-2 and TRBJ2-7; D gene ambiguous. Germline loops: CDR1 SGHTA, CDR2 FQGNSA. Trimming pared 5 bases from V and 5 bases from J, leaving 16 bases between. There are 14 residues in the CDR3. CDR3: CASSDWTSRDEQYF. Here the CDR3 DNA reads TGTGCCAGCAGCGACTGGACCTCCAGAGACGAGCAGTACTTC.

This clonotype was seen repeatedly, ten times or more. The CDR3 sequence: CASSLRDASSYEQYF. In DNA form, the CDR3 reads TGTGCCAGCAGCCTCCGGGACGCAAGCTCCTACGAGCAGTACTTC. V and J are TRBV5-5 and TRBJ2-7; D possibly matches TRBD1 or TRBD2 (5 bases each). This CDR3 has 15 residues. Germline CDR1 reads SGHKS; CDR2 reads YYEKEE (reference sequence). V lost 4 bases to trimming and J lost 0 bases, with 14 bases between them.

The chain recombines TRBV6-1 with TRBJ2-7; D gene unclear. Deletions cut 1 base from V and 2 bases from J, with 9 bases between. In germline, CDR1 is MNHNS, CDR2 SASEGT. CDR3 length: 14 amino acids. As DNA, the CDR3 is TGTGCCAGCAGTGAAGGGATGGGCCCCTACGAGCAGTACTTC. Protein sequence: CASSEGMGPYEQYF.

A few counts support this clonotype. The J gene is TRBJ2-2, the V gene TRBV28; 7 bases fit TRBD1. The J segment lost 9 bases and the V segment lost 5 bases, leaving 9 bases of the junction unmatched. The CDR3 has 14 residues. Germline V lookup: CDR1 MDHEN, CDR2 SYDVKM. In DNA, the CDR3 is TGTGCCAGCAGTCGGGACAGACCAAACAGGGAGCTGTTTTTT. It yields the protein CASSRDRPNRELFF.

In its sample, this clonotype was seen many times. The chain links TRBV20-1 to TRBJ1-4; D unresolved. The germline gives CDR1 DFQATT, CDR2 SNEGSKA (reference sequence). Deletions cut 3 bases from V and 7 bases from J, with 18 bases between. The CDR3 has 15 residues. The CDR3 sequence is CSASQDPYSGEKLFF. The CDR3 DNA reads TGCAGTGCTAGTCAGGACCCCTACAGCGGTGAAAAACTGTTTTTT.

The chain combines TRBV25-1 with TRBJ1-2; 8 nucleotides agree with TRBD1. V shed 3 bases, J shed 5 bases, and the junction held 8 bases outside the gene matches. The CDR3 consists of 15 residues. Germline V lookup: CDR1 MGHDK, CDR2 SYGVNS. This CDR3 is CASSDPQGARYGYTF. CDR3 sequence (DNA): TGTGCCAGCAGTGATCCTCAGGGGGCGAGGTATGGCTACACCTTC.

This clonotype was seen at least ten times. This rearrangement joins TRBV5-5 to TRBJ2-2; D call uncertain. The CDR3 is made up of 16 amino acids. Trimming took off 0 bases at V and 1 base at J, with 10 bases between the two ends. Germline V gene lookup returns CDR1 SGHKS and CDR2 YYEKEE (reference sequence). The DNA of the CDR3 is TGTGCCAGCAGCTTGGCCGGCAGCCAGAACACCGGGGAGCTGTTTTTT. This gives the protein CASSLAGSQNTGELFF.

This clonotype appeared a few times. The chain couples TRBV10-2 to TRBJ2-7; no firm D call. V lost 2 bases to trimming and J lost 4 bases, with 9 bases between them. CDR1 and CDR2 (germline): WSHSY, SAAADI. The CDR3 loop spans 13 amino acids. Here the CDR3 DNA reads TGCGCCAGCAGTGAGCCCCCTACATACGAGCAGTACTTC. Protein: CASSEPPTYEQYF.

Ten or more counts support this clonotype. The chain couples TRBV12-3 or TRBV12-4 to TRBJ1-5; D gene uncertain. V lost 5 bases and J 3 bases, leaving 5 bases between the germline ends. The CDR3 totals 12 residues. DNA of the CDR3: TGTGCCAGCAGTCCTGACAATCAGCCCCAGCATTTT. It is translated as CASSPDNQPQHF.

This clonotype was counted many times. The gene calls are TRBV5-1 and TRBJ1-5; D remains unclear. Germline V gene data show CDR1 as SGHRS and CDR2 as YFSETQ. V dropped 0 bases and J dropped 5 bases, with 6 bases sitting between them. The CDR3 sequence is 13 residues long. The CDR3 reads CASSLDSHQPQHF. The DNA of the CDR3 is TGCGCCAGCAGCTTGGACAGCCATCAGCCCCAGCATTTT.

This clonotype was seen repeatedly, ten times or more. The chain uses TRBV11-2 and TRBJ2-1; 8 bases agree with TRBD2. V was pared by 3 bases and J by 9 bases, with 7 bases of the junction left unmatched. CDR3 length: 14 residues. The germline V gene has CDR1 SGHAT and CDR2 FQNNGV. CDR3 loop: CASSFRGGLGEQFF. CDR3 DNA: TGTGCCAGCAGCTTCCGGGGGGGCCTTGGTGAGCAGTTCTTC.

The table lists this clonotype with many counts. The rearrangement uses TRBV12-3 or TRBV12-4 and TRBJ1-3; D is uncertain. The CDR3 is made up of 14 amino acids. Deletions cut 6 bases from V and 8 bases from J, with 17 bases between. This CDR3 reads CASRLGPLWDTIYF. CDR3 sequence (DNA): TGTGCCAGCAGACTAGGACCCCTCTGGGACACCATATATTTT.

A few counts support this clonotype. CDR3 coding DNA: TGTGCCAGCAGTTTAAGCCCCCCCAGAGGTGAGCAGTACTTC. It is translated as CASSLSPPRGEQYF. The chain recombines TRBV12-3 or TRBV12-4 with TRBJ2-7; unclear D gene. The CDR3 covers 14 residues. Trimming shortened V by 2 bases and J by 7 bases, and 15 bases separated the two germline ends.

There are many counts of this clonotype. The J gene is TRBJ2-1, the V gene TRBV7-3; the match to TRBD2 covers 8 bases. From germline, CDR1 is SGHTA and CDR2 FQGTGA. The V segment lost 5 bases and the J segment 0 bases; nucleotides outside the gene matches: 3. CDR3 length: 15 amino acids. CDR3 DNA sequence: TGTGCCAGCAGCATTAGCGGGAACTCCTACAATGAGCAGTTCTTC. It codes for CASSISGNSYNEQFF.

This clonotype was recorded at least ten times. The chain combines TRBV20-1 with TRBJ2-1; D call uncertain. The germline gives CDR1 DFQATT, CDR2 SNEGSKA (reference sequence). There are 11 residues in the CDR3. Trimming pared 3 bases from V and 13 bases from J, leaving 13 bases between. CDR3 DNA sequence: TGCAGTGCTAGTGCAGGCATGGGACAGTTCTTC. Its translation: CSASAGMGQFF.

This clonotype was detected many times. The V call is TRBV9, the J call TRBJ2-3, with D possibly TRBD2 on 6 matching bases. The ends were cut back, 2 bases at V and 3 bases at J, with 16 bases in the middle. The CDR3 spans 16 residues. The germline V gene has CDR1 SGDLS and CDR2 YYNGEE. The CDR3 sequence: CASSVNSGVDTDTQYF. CDR3 DNA: TGTGCCAGCAGCGTTAACTCGGGAGTTGATACAGATACGCAGTATTTT.

Ten or more counts support this clonotype. The chain couples TRBV7-9 to TRBJ2-3; no clear D gene. Germline CDR1 SEHNR, CDR2 FQNEAQ (reference sequence). There are 12 residues in the CDR3. Trimming shortened V by 6 bases and J by 5 bases, and 9 bases separated the two germline ends. Here the CDR3 reads CASSFGQDTQYF. The CDR3 nucleotides are TGTGCCAGCAGTTTTGGCCAAGATACGCAGTATTTT.

The chain's CDR3 is CASSQYRLSGETQYF. CDR3 nucleotides: TGTGCCAGCAGCCAGTACCGACTATCAGGGGAGACCCAGTACTTC. The chain is built from TRBV3-1 and TRBJ2-5; D tentatively reads TRBD1 or TRBD2 (5 bases each). Germline V lookup: CDR1 LGHDT, CDR2 YNNKEL (reference sequence). This CDR3 is built from 15 residues. V gave up 3 bases and J gave up 5 bases, with 16 bases separating them.